Many counts were recorded for the clone carrying this T cell receptor (beta chain). Amplified TCR beta CDR3 regions derived from RNA transcripts. TCR CDR3 underwent first-round RT-PCR with the HTBI primer set. TCRdb recomputed calls from the multiplex PCR reads with MiXCR, one row per CDR3 protein. The table has hundreds of thousands of distinct CDR3 sequences, under 25% seen once. This specimen belongs to a study of T cells in Graves' hyperthyroidism and ophthalmopathy. Isolation of PBMCs was performed on about 9.9 ml fresh peripheral blood. Germline V gene data show CDR1 as ENHRY and CDR2 as SYGVKD. V lost 0 bases to trimming and J lost 3 bases; unmatched junction nucleotides: 1. The CDR3 is made up of 15 amino acids.

The rearrangement uses TRBV10-3 and TRBJ2-7; 11 bases line up with TRBD1. Material: blood. The source is a young man with Graves' ophthalmopathy. As DNA, the CDR3 is TGTGCCATCAGTGAGTCGGGACAGGGGGTCTACGAGCAGTACTTC. This translates into CAISESGQGVYEQYF.